These T cell receptor beta chains were read from a single sample in a study of T cells in Graves' hyperthyroidism and ophthalmopathy. TCRdb processed the multiplex PCR reads anew with MiXCR; each CDR3 protein has one entry. In the table there are a few hundred thousand distinct CDR3 sequences, about 13% of which are singletons. The sample was blood. The receptor set was obtained from a woman between 18 and 29 years old with Graves' hyperthyroidism. Both conserved end residues are part of each CDR3. Fields, in order: CDR3 protein, CDR3 DNA, V gene, clone size, D gene, J gene. D genes are given only for firm matches. Clone size is not always given. Where it is, it says once, few, many or a class for expanded clones.

cdr3_aa: CASRGLLTASHQPQHF; cdr3_nt: TGTGCCAGCAGGGGCCTCCTGACAGCTAGCCATCAGCCCCAGCATTTT; v_call: TRBV6-1; clone_size: few; d_call: .; j_call: TRBJ1-5
cdr3_aa: CASSEAAAYEQYF; cdr3_nt: TGTGCCAGCAGTGAAGCGGCAGCCTACGAGCAGTACTTC; v_call: TRBV2; clone_size: many; d_call: .; j_call: TRBJ2-7
cdr3_aa: CASSSGRLGRVSYDEQFF; cdr3_nt: TGTGCCAGTAGTTCAGGACGACTAGGGCGGGTTTCCTACGATGAGCAGTTCTTC; v_call: TRBV19; clone_size: few; d_call: .; j_call: TRBJ2-1
cdr3_aa: CSVLVRSVSQRGSTDTQYF; cdr3_nt: TGCAGCGTTTTAGTCCGCAGCGTTTCTCAGCGGGGGAGCACAGATACGCAGTATTTT; v_call: TRBV29-1; clone_size: many; d_call: TRBD2; j_call: TRBJ2-3
cdr3_aa: CASSLDAGSEQYF; cdr3_nt: TGTGCCAGCAGCTTAGACGCAGGTTCCGAGCAGTACTTC; v_call: TRBV7-2; clone_size: many; d_call: .; j_call: TRBJ2-7
cdr3_aa: CSAILLAGISGANVLTF; cdr3_nt: TGCAGCGCAATCCTACTAGCGGGTATCTCTGGGGCCAACGTCCTGACTTTC; v_call: TRBV29-1; clone_size: .; d_call: TRBD2; j_call: TRBJ2-6
cdr3_aa: CSANRDARVAEAFF; cdr3_nt: TGCAGTGCCAATAGGGACGCCAGGGTTGCTGAAGCTTTCTTT; v_call: TRBV20-1; clone_size: .; d_call: .; j_call: TRBJ1-1
cdr3_aa: CSARGAGVWYGYTF; cdr3_nt: TGCAGTGCTAGGGGGGCGGGAGTTTGGTATGGCTACACCTTC; v_call: TRBV20-1; clone_size: many; d_call: .; j_call: TRBJ1-2
cdr3_aa: CASSELGRGQGNNEQFF; cdr3_nt: TGTGCCAGCAGTGAATTGGGCCGGGGACAGGGAAACAATGAGCAGTTCTTC; v_call: TRBV25-1; clone_size: many; d_call: TRBD1; j_call: TRBJ2-1
cdr3_aa: CSVPGWGSGADTQYF; cdr3_nt: TGCAGCGTGCCCGGTTGGGGCTCAGGGGCAGATACGCAGTATTTT; v_call: TRBV29-1; clone_size: many; d_call: .; j_call: TRBJ2-3
cdr3_aa: CASSLSAEQYF; cdr3_nt: TGTGCCAGCAGCCTCTCCGCCGAGCAGTACTTC; v_call: TRBV3-1; clone_size: many; d_call: .; j_call: TRBJ2-7
cdr3_aa: CASSTTAWGYGYTF; cdr3_nt: TGTGCCAGCAGTACCACAGCCTGGGGCTATGGCTACACCTTC; v_call: TRBV28; clone_size: many; d_call: .; j_call: TRBJ1-2
cdr3_aa: CASSELESTDTQYF; cdr3_nt: TGTGCCAGCAGTGAACTGGAGAGCACAGATACGCAGTATTTT; v_call: TRBV2; clone_size: many; d_call: .; j_call: TRBJ2-3
cdr3_aa: CAWSSGGVKTEAFF; cdr3_nt: TGTGCCTGGAGTTCGGGAGGGGTCAAAACTGAAGCTTTCTTT; v_call: TRBV30; clone_size: few; d_call: .; j_call: TRBJ1-1
cdr3_aa: CASSSDRVNLHF; cdr3_nt: TGTGCCAGCAGTTCGGACAGGGTTAATCTCCACTTT; v_call: TRBV28; clone_size: many; d_call: TRBD1; j_call: TRBJ1-6
cdr3_aa: CASSGASLETQYF; cdr3_nt: TGTGCCAGCAGCGGGGCTAGCTTAGAGACCCAGTACTTC; v_call: TRBV7-8; clone_size: many; d_call: .; j_call: TRBJ2-5
cdr3_aa: CASSLLPGAGGGTEAFF; cdr3_nt: TGCGCCAGCAGCTTGTTGCCAGGGGCCGGGGGTGGAACTGAAGCTTTCTTT; v_call: TRBV5-1; clone_size: many; d_call: .; j_call: TRBJ1-1
cdr3_aa: CASSGEPGQGNEQFF; cdr3_nt: TGTGCCAGCAGTGGAGAACCGGGACAGGGAAATGAGCAGTTCTTC; v_call: TRBV6-4; clone_size: few; d_call: TRBD1; j_call: TRBJ2-1
cdr3_aa: CSARDFRLAGADPTGQYF; cdr3_nt: TGCAGTGCTAGAGATTTTCGGCTAGCGGGAGCAGATCCCACTGGGCAGTACTTC; v_call: TRBV20-1; clone_size: few; d_call: TRBD2; j_call: TRBJ2-7
cdr3_aa: CASSSRVSNEQFF; cdr3_nt: TGTGCCAGCTCATCGCGGGTCTCCAATGAGCAGTTCTTC; v_call: TRBV18; clone_size: many; d_call: .; j_call: TRBJ2-1
cdr3_aa: CAWSGDRGSQYEQYF; cdr3_nt: TGTGCCTGGAGTGGGGACAGGGGGTCGCAATACGAGCAGTACTTC; v_call: TRBV30; clone_size: many; d_call: TRBD1; j_call: TRBJ2-7
cdr3_aa: CASSSHPGLAGGPVDTQYF; cdr3_nt: TGTGCCAGCAGTAGCCACCCGGGACTAGCGGGAGGGCCCGTAGATACGCAGTATTTT; v_call: TRBV28; clone_size: few; d_call: TRBD2; j_call: TRBJ2-3
cdr3_aa: CASSSGTRGNEQFF; cdr3_nt: TGCGCCAGCAGCTCCGGGACTAGAGGTAATGAGCAGTTCTTC; v_call: TRBV5-1; clone_size: few; d_call: TRBD2; j_call: TRBJ2-1
cdr3_aa: CASSQANSPLHF; cdr3_nt: TGTGCCAGCAGCCAAGCCAATTCACCCCTCCACTTT; v_call: TRBV14; clone_size: few; d_call: .; j_call: TRBJ1-6
cdr3_aa: CASSYLGQPQHF; cdr3_nt: TGTGCCAGCAGTTACCTGGGACAGCCCCAGCATTTT; v_call: TRBV6-2/TRBV6-3; clone_size: many; d_call: .; j_call: TRBJ1-5
cdr3_aa: CASSYNRQFSEKLFF; cdr3_nt: TGTGCCAGCAGCTATAACCGACAGTTCTCGGAAAAACTGTTTTTT; v_call: TRBV11-2; clone_size: .; d_call: .; j_call: TRBJ1-4
cdr3_aa: CASLSGSGSYNEQFF; cdr3_nt: TGTGCCAGCCTCTCCGGGAGTGGATCCTACAATGAGCAGTTCTTC; v_call: TRBV27; clone_size: .; d_call: .; j_call: TRBJ2-1
cdr3_aa: CASSDSGDATNEKLFF; cdr3_nt: TGTGCCAGCAGTGATTCTGGGGATGCAACTAATGAAAAACTGTTTTTT; v_call: TRBV6-1; clone_size: many; d_call: .; j_call: TRBJ1-4
cdr3_aa: CASSEGPYNSPLHF; cdr3_nt: TGTGCCAGCAGCGAGGGACCCTATAATTCACCCCTCCACTTT; v_call: TRBV28; clone_size: .; d_call: .; j_call: TRBJ1-6
cdr3_aa: CASRAGGRDNEQFF; cdr3_nt: TGTGCCAGCAGAGCGGGAGGGCGCGACAATGAGCAGTTCTTC; v_call: TRBV5-6; clone_size: .; d_call: TRBD2; j_call: TRBJ2-1
cdr3_aa: CASSLGGNSYNEQFF; cdr3_nt: TGCGCCAGCAGTCTGGGGGGTAACTCCTACAATGAGCAGTTCTTC; v_call: TRBV5-1; clone_size: many; d_call: .; j_call: TRBJ2-1
cdr3_aa: CSVEGGQEIGNYGYTF; cdr3_nt: TGCAGCGTTGAAGGGGGGCAGGAAATCGGCAACTATGGCTACACCTTC; v_call: TRBV29-1; clone_size: few; d_call: .; j_call: TRBJ1-2
cdr3_aa: CASSPLRQGRDTGELFF; cdr3_nt: TGTGCCAGTAGTCCGCTCCGACAGGGACGCGACACCGGGGAGCTGTTTTTT; v_call: TRBV19; clone_size: few; d_call: TRBD1; j_call: TRBJ2-2
cdr3_aa: CSVEGTGEEPQHF; cdr3_nt: TGCAGCGTTGAAGGGACAGGGGAAGAGCCCCAGCATTTT; v_call: TRBV29-1; clone_size: many; d_call: TRBD1; j_call: TRBJ1-5
cdr3_aa: CASSDSLATGANVLTF; cdr3_nt: TGTGCCAGCAGTGACTCACTAGCTACTGGGGCCAACGTCCTGACTTTC; v_call: TRBV6-4; clone_size: .; d_call: .; j_call: TRBJ2-6
cdr3_aa: CASSPPRTGRETQYF; cdr3_nt: TGTGCCAGCAGCCCCCCTAGGACAGGGAGGGAGACCCAGTACTTC; v_call: TRBV28; clone_size: many; d_call: TRBD1; j_call: TRBJ2-5
cdr3_aa: CASSPPVAGAEDTQYF; cdr3_nt: TGTGCCAGCTCACCACCAGTTGCGGGAGCGGAAGATACGCAGTATTTT; v_call: TRBV7-8; clone_size: .; d_call: TRBD2; j_call: TRBJ2-3
cdr3_aa: CASRSTFQETQYF; cdr3_nt: TGCGCCAGCAGAAGTACCTTCCAAGAGACCCAGTACTTC; v_call: TRBV5-1; clone_size: many; d_call: .; j_call: TRBJ2-5
cdr3_aa: CASSSAQGAGGELFF; cdr3_nt: TGCGCCAGCAGCAGCGCGCAGGGGGCTGGCGGGGAGCTGTTTTTT; v_call: TRBV5-1; clone_size: few; d_call: TRBD1; j_call: TRBJ2-2
cdr3_aa: CASSLFRANTEAFF; cdr3_nt: TGTGCCAGCAGCTTATTCAGAGCGAACACTGAAGCTTTCTTT; v_call: TRBV7-2; clone_size: many; d_call: .; j_call: TRBJ1-1
cdr3_aa: CSAREARLYGYTF; cdr3_nt: TGCAGTGCTAGAGAAGCCAGGCTCTATGGCTACACCTTC; v_call: TRBV20-1; clone_size: .; d_call: .; j_call: TRBJ1-2
cdr3_aa: CASTINWIGQPYGYTF; cdr3_nt: TGTGCCAGCACCATAAACTGGATTGGACAGCCCTATGGCTACACCTTC; v_call: TRBV6-2/TRBV6-3; clone_size: many; d_call: .; j_call: TRBJ1-2
cdr3_aa: CASSQDGETNYGYTF; cdr3_nt: TGCGCCAGCAGCCAAGATGGGGAGACCAACTATGGCTACACCTTC; v_call: TRBV4-3; clone_size: .; d_call: .; j_call: TRBJ1-2
cdr3_aa: CASSRTTGFDTDTQYF; cdr3_nt: TGTGCCAGCTCAAGAACGACAGGATTCGACACAGATACGCAGTATTTT; v_call: TRBV18; clone_size: many; d_call: .; j_call: TRBJ2-3
cdr3_aa: CSAADLNSPLHF; cdr3_nt: TGCAGTGCTGCAGATTTGAATTCACCCCTCCACTTT; v_call: TRBV20-1; clone_size: many; d_call: .; j_call: TRBJ1-6
cdr3_aa: CASSADRGNEKLFF; cdr3_nt: TGTGCCAGCAGCGCGGACAGGGGTAATGAAAAACTGTTTTTT; v_call: TRBV7-6; clone_size: .; d_call: TRBD1; j_call: TRBJ1-4
cdr3_aa: CASSLLPGGYNSPLHF; cdr3_nt: TGTGCCAGCAGTTTACTGCCCGGGGGGTATAATTCACCCCTCCACTTT; v_call: TRBV12-3/TRBV12-4; clone_size: once; d_call: .; j_call: TRBJ1-6
cdr3_aa: CASSIEGGTFYEQYF; cdr3_nt: TGTGCCAGTAGTATAGAGGGGGGGACCTTCTACGAGCAGTACTTC; v_call: TRBV19; clone_size: few; d_call: TRBD2; j_call: TRBJ2-7
cdr3_aa: CASSLDSSTDTQYF; cdr3_nt: TGCGCCAGCAGCTTAGACTCCAGCACAGATACGCAGTATTTT; v_call: TRBV5-1; clone_size: many; d_call: .; j_call: TRBJ2-3
cdr3_aa: CASSFSAGSEQYF; cdr3_nt: TGCGCCAGCAGCTTTTCGGCGGGGAGCGAGCAGTACTTC; v_call: TRBV5-1; clone_size: many; d_call: .; j_call: TRBJ2-7
cdr3_aa: CASSLGTENYGYTF; cdr3_nt: TGTGCCAGCAGTTTAGGGACAGAGAACTATGGCTACACCTTC; v_call: TRBV28; clone_size: many; d_call: TRBD1; j_call: TRBJ1-2
cdr3_aa: CASSLATGLYGYTF; cdr3_nt: TGTGCCAGCAGCTTAGCGACAGGGTTGTATGGCTACACCTTC; v_call: TRBV7-2; clone_size: many; d_call: TRBD1; j_call: TRBJ1-2
cdr3_aa: CARVEGFF; cdr3_nt: TGTGCCAGGGTCGAGGGGTTCTTC; v_call: TRBV7-8; clone_size: .; d_call: .; j_call: TRBJ2-1